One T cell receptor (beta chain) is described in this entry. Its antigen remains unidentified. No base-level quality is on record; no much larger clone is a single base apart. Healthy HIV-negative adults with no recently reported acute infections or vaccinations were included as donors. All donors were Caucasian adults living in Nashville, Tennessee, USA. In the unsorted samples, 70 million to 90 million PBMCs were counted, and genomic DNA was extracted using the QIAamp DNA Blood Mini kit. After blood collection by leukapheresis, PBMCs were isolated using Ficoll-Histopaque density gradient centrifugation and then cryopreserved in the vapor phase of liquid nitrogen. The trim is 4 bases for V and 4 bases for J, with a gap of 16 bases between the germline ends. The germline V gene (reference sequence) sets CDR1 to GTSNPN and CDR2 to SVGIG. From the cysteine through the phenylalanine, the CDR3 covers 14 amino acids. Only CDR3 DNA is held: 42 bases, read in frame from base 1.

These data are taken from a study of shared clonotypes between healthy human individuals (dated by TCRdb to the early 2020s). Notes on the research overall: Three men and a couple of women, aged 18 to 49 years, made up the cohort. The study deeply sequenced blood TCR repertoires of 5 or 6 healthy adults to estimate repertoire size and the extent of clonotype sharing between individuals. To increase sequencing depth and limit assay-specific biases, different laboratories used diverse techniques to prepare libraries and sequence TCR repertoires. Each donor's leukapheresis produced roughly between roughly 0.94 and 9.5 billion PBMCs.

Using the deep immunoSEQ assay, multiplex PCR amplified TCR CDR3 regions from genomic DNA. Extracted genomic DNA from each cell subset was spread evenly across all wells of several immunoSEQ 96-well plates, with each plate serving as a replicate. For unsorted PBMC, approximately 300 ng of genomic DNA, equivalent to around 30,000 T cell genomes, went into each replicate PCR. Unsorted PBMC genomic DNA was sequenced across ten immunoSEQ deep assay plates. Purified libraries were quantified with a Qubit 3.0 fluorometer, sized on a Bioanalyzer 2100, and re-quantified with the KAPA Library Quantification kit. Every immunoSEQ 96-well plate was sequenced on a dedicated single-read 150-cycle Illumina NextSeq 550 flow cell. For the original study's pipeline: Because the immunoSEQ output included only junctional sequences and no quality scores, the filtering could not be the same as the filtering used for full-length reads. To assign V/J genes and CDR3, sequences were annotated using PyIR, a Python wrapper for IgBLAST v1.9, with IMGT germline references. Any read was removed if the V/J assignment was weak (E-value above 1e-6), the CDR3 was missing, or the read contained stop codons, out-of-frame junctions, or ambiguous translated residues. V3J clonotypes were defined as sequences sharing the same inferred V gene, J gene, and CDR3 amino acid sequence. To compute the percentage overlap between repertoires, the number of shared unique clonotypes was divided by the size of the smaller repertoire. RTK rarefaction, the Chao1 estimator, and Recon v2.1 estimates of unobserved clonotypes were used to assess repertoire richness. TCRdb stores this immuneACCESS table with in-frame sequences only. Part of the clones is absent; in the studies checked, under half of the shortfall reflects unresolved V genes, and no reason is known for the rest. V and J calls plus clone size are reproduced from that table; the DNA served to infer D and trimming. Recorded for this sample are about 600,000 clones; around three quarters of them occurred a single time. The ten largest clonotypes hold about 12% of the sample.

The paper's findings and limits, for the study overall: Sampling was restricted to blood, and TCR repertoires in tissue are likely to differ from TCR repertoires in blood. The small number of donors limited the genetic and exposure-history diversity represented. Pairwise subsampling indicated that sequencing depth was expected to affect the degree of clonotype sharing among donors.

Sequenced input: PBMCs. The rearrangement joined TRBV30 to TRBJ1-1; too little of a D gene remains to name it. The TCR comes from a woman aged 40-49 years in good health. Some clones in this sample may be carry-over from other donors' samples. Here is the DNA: TGTGCCTGGACCGCACATAGGACGGCCACTGAAGCTTTCTTT. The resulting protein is CAWTAHRTATEAFF.